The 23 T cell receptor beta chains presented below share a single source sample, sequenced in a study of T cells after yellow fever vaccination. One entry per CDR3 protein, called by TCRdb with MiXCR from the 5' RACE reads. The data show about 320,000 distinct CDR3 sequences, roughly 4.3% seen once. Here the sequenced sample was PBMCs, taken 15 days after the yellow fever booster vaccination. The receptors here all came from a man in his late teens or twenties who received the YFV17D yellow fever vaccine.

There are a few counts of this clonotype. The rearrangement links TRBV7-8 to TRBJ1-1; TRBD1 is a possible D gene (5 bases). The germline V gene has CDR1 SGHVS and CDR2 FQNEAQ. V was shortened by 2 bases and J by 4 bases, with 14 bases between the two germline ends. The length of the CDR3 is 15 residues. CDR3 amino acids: CASSLSAGYTTEAFF. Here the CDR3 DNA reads TGTGCCAGCAGCTTATCGGCAGGGTATACCACTGAAGCTTTCTTT.

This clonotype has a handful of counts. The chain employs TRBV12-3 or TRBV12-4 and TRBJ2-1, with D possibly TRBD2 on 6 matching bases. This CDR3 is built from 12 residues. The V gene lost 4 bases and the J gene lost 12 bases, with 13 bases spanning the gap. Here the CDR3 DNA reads TGTGCCAGCAGTTCCCTCTCGCGGGGGCAGTTCTTC. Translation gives CASSSLSRGQFF.

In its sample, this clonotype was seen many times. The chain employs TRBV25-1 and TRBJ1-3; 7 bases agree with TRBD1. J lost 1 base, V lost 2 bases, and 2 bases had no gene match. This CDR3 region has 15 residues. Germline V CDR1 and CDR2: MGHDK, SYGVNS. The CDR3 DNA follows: TGTGCCAGCAGTGAACTACAGGGGTCTGGAAACACCATATATTTT. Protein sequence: CASSELQGSGNTIYF.

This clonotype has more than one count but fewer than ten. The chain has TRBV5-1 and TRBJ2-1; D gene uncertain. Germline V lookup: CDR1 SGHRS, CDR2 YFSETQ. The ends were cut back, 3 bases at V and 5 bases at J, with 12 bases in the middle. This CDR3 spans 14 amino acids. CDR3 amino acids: CASSYSTFNNEQFF. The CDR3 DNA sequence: TGCGCCAGCAGCTATAGTACCTTCAACAATGAGCAGTTCTTC.

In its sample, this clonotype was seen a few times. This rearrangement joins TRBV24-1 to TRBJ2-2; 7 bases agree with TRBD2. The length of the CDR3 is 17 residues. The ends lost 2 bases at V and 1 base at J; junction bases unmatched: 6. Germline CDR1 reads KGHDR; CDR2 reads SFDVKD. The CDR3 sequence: CATSDYGSGENTGELFF. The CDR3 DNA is TGTGCCACCAGTGATTATGGAAGCGGGGAGAACACCGGGGAGCTGTTTTTT.

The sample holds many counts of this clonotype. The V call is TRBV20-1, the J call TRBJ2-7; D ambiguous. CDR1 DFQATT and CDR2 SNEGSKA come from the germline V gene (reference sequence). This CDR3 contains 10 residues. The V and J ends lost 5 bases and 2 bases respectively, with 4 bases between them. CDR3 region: CSAGTYEQYF. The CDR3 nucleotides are TGCAGTGCTGGCACCTACGAGCAGTACTTC.

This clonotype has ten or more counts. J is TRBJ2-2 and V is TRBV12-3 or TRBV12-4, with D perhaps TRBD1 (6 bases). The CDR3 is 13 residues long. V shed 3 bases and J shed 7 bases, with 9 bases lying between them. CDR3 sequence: CASSFQGGGELFF. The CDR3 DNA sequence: TGTGCCAGCAGTTTTCAAGGGGGCGGGGAGCTGTTTTTT.

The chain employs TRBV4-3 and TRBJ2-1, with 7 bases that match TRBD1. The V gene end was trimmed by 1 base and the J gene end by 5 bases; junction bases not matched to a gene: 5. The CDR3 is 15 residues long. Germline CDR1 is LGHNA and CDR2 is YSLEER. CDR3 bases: TGCGCCAGCAGCCAAGTGGACAGGATTAACAATGAGCAGTTCTTC. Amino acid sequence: CASSQVDRINNEQFF.

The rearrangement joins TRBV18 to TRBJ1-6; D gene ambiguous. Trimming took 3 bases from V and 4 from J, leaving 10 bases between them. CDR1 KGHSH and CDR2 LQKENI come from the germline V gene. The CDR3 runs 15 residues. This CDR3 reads CASSPSTRYNSPLHF. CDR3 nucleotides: TGTGCCAGCTCACCCTCGACCCGGTATAATTCACCCCTCCACTTT.

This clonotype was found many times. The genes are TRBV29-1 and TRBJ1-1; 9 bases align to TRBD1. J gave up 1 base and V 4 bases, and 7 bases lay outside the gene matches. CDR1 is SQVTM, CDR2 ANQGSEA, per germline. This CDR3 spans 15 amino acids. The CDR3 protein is CSVVARDRANTEAFF. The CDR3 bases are TGCAGCGTTGTTGCCCGGGACAGGGCGAACACTGAAGCTTTCTTT. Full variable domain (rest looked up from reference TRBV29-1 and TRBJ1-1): SAVISQKPSRDICQRGTSLTIQCQVDSQVTMMFWYRQQPGQSLTLIATANQGSEATYESGFVIDKFPISRPNLTFSTLTVSNMSPEDSSIYLCSVVARDRANTEAFFGQGTRLTVV.

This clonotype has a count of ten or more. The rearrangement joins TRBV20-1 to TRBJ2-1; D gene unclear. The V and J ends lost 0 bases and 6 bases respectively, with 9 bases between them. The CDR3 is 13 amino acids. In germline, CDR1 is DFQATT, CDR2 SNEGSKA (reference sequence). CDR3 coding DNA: TGCAGTGCTAGAGATTACAGCCCCAATGAGCAGTTCTTC. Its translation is CSARDYSPNEQFF.

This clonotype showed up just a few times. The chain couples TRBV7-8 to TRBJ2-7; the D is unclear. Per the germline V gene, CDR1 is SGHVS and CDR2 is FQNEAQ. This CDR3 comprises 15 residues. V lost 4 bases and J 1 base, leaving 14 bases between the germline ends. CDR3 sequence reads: CASSSSQLSSYEQYV. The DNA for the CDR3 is TGTGCCAGCAGCTCATCGCAACTTTCATCCTACGAGCAGTACGTC.

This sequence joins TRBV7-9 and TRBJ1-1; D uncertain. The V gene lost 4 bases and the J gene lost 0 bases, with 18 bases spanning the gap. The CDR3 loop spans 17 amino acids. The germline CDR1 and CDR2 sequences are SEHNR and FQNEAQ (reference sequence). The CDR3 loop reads CASSSPGRLRLNTEAFF. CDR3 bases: TGTGCCAGCAGCTCCCCCGGCCGGTTACGATTGAACACTGAAGCTTTCTTT.

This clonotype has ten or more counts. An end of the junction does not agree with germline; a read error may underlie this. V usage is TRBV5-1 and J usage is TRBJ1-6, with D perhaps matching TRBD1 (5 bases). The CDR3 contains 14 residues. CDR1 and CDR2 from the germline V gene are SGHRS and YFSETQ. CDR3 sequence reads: CASSPWGGNSPLHF. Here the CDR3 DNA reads TGTGCCAGCAGTCCCTGGGGGGGGAATTCACCCCTCCACTTT.

CDR3: CASRNLGAYEQYF. DNA for the CDR3: TGCGCCAGCAGGAATCTGGGGGCCTACGAGCAGTACTTC. The chain is built from TRBV5-1 and TRBJ2-7; D could derive from TRBD1 or TRBD2 (5 bases each). The CDR3 has 13 residues. V was clipped by 5 bases and J by 2 bases, with 11 bases between them. The V gene's germline CDR1 is SGHRS and CDR2 YFSETQ. The full variable domain, rest sourced from reference TRBV5-1 and TRBJ2-7, is KAGVTQTPRYLIKTRGQQVTLSCSPISGHRSVSWYQQTPGQGLQFLFEYFSETQRNKGNFPGRFSGRQFSNSRSEMNVSTLELGDSALYLCASRNLGAYEQYFGPGTRLTVT.

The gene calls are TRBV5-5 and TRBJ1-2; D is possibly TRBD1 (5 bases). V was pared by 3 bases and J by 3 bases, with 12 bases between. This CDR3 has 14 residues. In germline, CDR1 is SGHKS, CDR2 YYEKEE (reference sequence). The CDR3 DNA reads TGTGCCAGCAGCTCTGAGGGGATATACTATGGCTACACCTTC. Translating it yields CASSSEGIYYGYTF.

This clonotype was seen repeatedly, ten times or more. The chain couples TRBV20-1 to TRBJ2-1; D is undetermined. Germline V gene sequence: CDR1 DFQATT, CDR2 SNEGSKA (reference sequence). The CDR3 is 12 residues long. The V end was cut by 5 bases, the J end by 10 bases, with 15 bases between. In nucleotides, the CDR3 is TGCAGTGCTGGCAAGGGCCAGGAAGAGCAGTTCTTC. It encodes CSAGKGQEEQFF.

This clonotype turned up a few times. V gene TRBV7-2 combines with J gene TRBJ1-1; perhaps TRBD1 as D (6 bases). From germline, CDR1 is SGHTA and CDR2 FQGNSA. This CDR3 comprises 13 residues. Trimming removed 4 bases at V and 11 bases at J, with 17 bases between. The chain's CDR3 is CASSWKSQGRAFF. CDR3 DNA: TGTGCCAGCAGCTGGAAGAGCCAGGGGCGTGCTTTCTTT.

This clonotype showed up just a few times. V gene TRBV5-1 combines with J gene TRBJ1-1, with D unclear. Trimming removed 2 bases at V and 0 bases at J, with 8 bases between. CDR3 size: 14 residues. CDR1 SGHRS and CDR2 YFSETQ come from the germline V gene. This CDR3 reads CASSFDGMNTEAFF. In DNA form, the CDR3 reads TGCGCCAGCAGCTTTGACGGAATGAACACTGAAGCTTTCTTT.

Here the CDR3 reads CASSSGTGLEQYV. CDR3 DNA: TGCGCCAGCAGCTCCGGGACAGGGCTCGAGCAGTACGTC. The rearrangement joins TRBV5-1 to TRBJ2-7, with 9 nucleotides matching TRBD1. CDR3 length equals 13 residues. Germline V lookup: CDR1 SGHRS, CDR2 YFSETQ. V was clipped by 3 bases and J by 6 bases; unmatched bases: 4.

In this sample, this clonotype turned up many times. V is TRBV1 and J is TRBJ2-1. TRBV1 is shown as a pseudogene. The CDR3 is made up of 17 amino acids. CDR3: CTSSQDLGQSSYNEQFF. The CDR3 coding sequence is TGCACCAGCAGCCAAGATCTTGGCCAGAGCTCCTACAATGAGCAGTTCTTC.

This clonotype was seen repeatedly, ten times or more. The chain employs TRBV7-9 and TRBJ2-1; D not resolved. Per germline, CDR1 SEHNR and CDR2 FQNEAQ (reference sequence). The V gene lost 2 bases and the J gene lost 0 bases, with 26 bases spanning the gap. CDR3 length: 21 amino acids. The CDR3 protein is CASSLNLLRVRSQDSYNEQFF. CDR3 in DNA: TGTGCCAGCAGCTTAAATCTCCTTAGGGTACGCTCCCAGGACTCCTACAATGAGCAGTTCTTC.

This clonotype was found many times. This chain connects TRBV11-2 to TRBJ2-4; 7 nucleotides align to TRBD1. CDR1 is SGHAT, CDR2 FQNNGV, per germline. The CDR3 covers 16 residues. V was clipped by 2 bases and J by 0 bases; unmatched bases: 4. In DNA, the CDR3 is TGTGCCAGCAGCTTATCGAGGGGGCTAGCCAAAAACATTCAGTACTTC. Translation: CASSLSRGLAKNIQYF.